This TCR beta chain stems from a study of blood T cell repertoires in COVID-19. For the study at large: The study drew acute and convalescent COVID-19 samples from the United States, Italy and Spain. Sample material is recorded as cDNA or gDNA derived from T cells, B-cell-depleted T cells, or PBMCs.

V lost 2 bases and J 6 bases, leaving 8 bases between the germline ends. The CDR3 contains 12 residues. Germline V gene data show CDR1 as MNHEY and CDR2 as SVGEGT. In the authors' workflow: How many nucleated cells were present was estimated from reference gene primer amplification. The assay was immunoSEQ multiplex PCR, and TCRdb's table has in-frame clones only and misses some. V and J calls plus clone size are reproduced from that table; the DNA served to infer D and trimming. The sample includes roughly 150,000 clones, around 74% of them seen just once. Source material: peripheral blood. This sequence joins TRBV6-2 or TRBV6-3 and TRBJ2-7, with D perhaps TRBD1 (6 bases). This clonotype was obtained from a man between 65 and 85 years old with acute or convalescent COVID-19. The CDR3 coding sequence is TGTGCCAGCAGTTACGACAGGCTCGAGCAGTACTTC. The encoded protein is CASSYDRLEQYF.